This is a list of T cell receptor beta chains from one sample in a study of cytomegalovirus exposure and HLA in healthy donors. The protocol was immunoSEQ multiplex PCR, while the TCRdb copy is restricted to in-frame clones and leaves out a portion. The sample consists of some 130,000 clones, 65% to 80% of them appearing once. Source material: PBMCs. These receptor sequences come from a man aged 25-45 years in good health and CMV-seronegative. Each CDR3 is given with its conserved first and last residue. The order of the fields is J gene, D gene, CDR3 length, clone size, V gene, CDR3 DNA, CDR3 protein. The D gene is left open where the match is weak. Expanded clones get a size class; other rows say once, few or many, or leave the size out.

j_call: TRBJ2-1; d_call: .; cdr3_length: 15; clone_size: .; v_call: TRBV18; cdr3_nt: TGTGCCAGCTCACCAGTGCTGGCCGTTTACAATGAGCAGTTCTTC; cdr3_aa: CASSPVLAVYNEQFF
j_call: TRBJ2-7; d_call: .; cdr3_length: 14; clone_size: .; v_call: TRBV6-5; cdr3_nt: TGTGCCAGCAGTTACTGGGGCAGGGTGGGCGAGCAGTACTTC; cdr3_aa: CASSYWGRVGEQYF
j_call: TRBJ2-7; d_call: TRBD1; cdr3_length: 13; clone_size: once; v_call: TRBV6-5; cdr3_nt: TGTGCCAGCAGGCTGGGACAGTTTAACGAGCAGTACTTC; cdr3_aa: CASRLGQFNEQYF
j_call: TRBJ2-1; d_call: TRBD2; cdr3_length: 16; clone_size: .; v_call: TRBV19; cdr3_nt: TGTGCCAGTAGTTGGGCGGGGGGAGTCGCCTACAATGAGCAGTTCTTC; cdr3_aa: CASSWAGGVAYNEQFF
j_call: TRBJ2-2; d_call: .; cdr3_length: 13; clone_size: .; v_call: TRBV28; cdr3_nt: TGTGCCAGCAGGACCAGGGTTACCGGGGAGCTGTTTTTT; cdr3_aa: CASRTRVTGELFF
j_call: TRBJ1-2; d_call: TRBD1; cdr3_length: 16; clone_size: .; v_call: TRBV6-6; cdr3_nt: TGTGCCATCGGGGGGACAGGGTATGAAGTCTCCTATGGCTACACCTTC; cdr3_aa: CAIGGTGYEVSYGYTF
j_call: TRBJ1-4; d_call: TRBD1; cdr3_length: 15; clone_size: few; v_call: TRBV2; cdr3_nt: TGTGCCAGCAGTCCCCCGGGACAGGCAGACGAAAAACTGTTTTTT; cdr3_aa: CASSPPGQADEKLFF
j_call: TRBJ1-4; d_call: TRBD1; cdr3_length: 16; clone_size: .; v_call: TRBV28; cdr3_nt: TGTGCCAGCAGTTCAGCCCCCGGGACAGTTAATGAAAAACTGTTTTTT; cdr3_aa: CASSSAPGTVNEKLFF
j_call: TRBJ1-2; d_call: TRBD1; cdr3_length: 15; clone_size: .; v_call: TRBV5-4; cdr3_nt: TGTGCCAGCAGCTTGGCCAGGGGGCTGAACTATGGCTACACCTTC; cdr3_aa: CASSLARGLNYGYTF
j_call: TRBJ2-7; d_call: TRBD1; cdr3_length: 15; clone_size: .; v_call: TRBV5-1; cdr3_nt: TGCGCCAGCAGCTCCAAATTGACAGGGTTCGACGAGCAGTACTTC; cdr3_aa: CASSSKLTGFDEQYF
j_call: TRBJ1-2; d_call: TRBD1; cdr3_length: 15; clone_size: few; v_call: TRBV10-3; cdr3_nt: TGTGCCACCTTCCGGGGACAGGGGGCAAGCTATGGCTACACCTTC; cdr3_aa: CATFRGQGASYGYTF
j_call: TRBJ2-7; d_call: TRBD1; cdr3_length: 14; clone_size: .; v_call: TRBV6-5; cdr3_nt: TGTGCCAGCAGCCAGGGACAGGATCCCTACGAGCAGTACTTC; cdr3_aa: CASSQGQDPYEQYF
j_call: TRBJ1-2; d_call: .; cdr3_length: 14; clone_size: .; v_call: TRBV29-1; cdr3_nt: TGCAGCGTTGAAGTTAGGGGGAATAGGTTTGGCTACACCTTC; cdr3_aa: CSVEVRGNRFGYTF
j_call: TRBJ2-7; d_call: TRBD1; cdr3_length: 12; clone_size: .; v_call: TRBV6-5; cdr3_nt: TGTGCCAGCAGTTACTCACAGGGGGGACAGTACTTC; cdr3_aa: CASSYSQGGQYF
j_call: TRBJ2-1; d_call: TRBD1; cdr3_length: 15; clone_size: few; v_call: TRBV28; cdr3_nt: TGTGCCAGCAGGTTTACAGGGGCGAGCTACAATGAGCAGTTCTTC; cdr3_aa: CASRFTGASYNEQFF
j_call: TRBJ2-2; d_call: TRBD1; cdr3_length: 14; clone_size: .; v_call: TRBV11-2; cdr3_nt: TGTGCCAGCAGGAGGGACAGGGGTGCCGGGGAGCTGTTTTTT; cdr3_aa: CASRRDRGAGELFF
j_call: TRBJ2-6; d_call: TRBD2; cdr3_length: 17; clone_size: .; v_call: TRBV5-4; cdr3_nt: TGTGCCAGCAGCTTGCTAGCGGGGGGGTCTGGGGCCAACGTCCTGACTTTC; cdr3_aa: CASSLLAGGSGANVLTF
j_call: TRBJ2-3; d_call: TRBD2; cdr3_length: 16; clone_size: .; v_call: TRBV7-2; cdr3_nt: TGTGCCAGCAGCTTAGGACTAGCGGGAGGCACAGATACGCAGTATTTT; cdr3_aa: CASSLGLAGGTDTQYF
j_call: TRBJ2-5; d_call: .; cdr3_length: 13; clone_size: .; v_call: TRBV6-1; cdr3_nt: TGTGCCAGCAGGGTCTACAGGGCAGAGACCCAGTACTTC; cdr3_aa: CASRVYRAETQYF
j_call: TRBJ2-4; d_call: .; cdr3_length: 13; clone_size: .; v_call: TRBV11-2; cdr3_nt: TGTGCCAGCAGCCCTCGGGCCATCGAAGGAGGGTACTTC; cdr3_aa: CASSPRAIEGGYF
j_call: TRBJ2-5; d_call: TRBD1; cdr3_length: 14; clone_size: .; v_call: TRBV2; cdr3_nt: TGTGCCAGCAGGGACAGGGACCCGTTGGGGAGGCAGTACTTC; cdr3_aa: CASRDRDPLGRQYF
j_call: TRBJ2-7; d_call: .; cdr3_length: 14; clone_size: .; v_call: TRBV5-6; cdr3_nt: TGTGCCAGCAGCTTATCTCGAAGCTACTACGAGCAGTACTTC; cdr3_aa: CASSLSRSYYEQYF
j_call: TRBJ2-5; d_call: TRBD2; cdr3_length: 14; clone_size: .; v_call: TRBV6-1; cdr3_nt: TGTGCCAGCACCCTGCTAGCGGGAGATGAGACCCAGTACTTC; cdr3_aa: CASTLLAGDETQYF
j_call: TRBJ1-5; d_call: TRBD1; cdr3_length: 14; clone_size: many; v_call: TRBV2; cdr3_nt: TGTGCCAGCAAAAGGACAGGCGGGGAATCCGCCCAGCATTTT; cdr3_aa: CASKRTGGESAQHF
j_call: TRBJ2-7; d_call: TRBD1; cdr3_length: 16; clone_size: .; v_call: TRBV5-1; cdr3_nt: TGCGCCAGCAGCTTGGACAATACAGGGGTAGGTAGCGAGCAGTACTTC; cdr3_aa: CASSLDNTGVGSEQYF
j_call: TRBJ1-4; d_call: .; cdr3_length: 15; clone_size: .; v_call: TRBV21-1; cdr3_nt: TGTGCCAGCAGCTTGAAAGGGGCAACTAATGAAAAACTGTTTTTT; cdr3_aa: CASSLKGATNEKLFF
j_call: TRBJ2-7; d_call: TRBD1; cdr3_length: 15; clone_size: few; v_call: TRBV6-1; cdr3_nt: TGTGCCAGCAGCTTCAGGGGGACAGGGTCCTACGAGCAGTACTTC; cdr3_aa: CASSFRGTGSYEQYF
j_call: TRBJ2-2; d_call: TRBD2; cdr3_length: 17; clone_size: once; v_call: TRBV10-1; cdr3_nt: TGCGCCAGCAGTGATTCTGCTAGCGGGAGGTCCGGCGGGGAGCTGTTTTTT; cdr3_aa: CASSDSASGRSGGELFF
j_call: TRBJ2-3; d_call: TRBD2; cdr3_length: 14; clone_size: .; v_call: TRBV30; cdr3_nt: TGTGCCTGGAGTTTTAGCGGGAGCGCAGATACGCAGTATTTT; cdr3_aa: CAWSFSGSADTQYF
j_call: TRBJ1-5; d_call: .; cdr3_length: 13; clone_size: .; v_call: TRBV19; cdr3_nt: TGTGCCAGCTCAGGGTTTTCGGATCAGCCCCAGCATTTT; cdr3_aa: CASSGFSDQPQHF
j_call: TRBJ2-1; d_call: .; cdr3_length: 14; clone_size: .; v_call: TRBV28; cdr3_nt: TGTGCCAGCAGTTTAAGGAGGGAAGTCAATGAGCAGTTCTTC; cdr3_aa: CASSLRREVNEQFF
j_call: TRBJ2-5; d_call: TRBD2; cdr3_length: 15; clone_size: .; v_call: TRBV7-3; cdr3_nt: TGTGCCAGCAGCAACCCCGGGGGAGGGGATAAGACCCAGTACTTC; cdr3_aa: CASSNPGGGDKTQYF
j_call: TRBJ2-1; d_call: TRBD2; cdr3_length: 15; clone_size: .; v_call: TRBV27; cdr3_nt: TGTGCCACCACTTTAGCAGTAGCGGGGACCAATGAGCAGTTCTTC; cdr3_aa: CATTLAVAGTNEQFF
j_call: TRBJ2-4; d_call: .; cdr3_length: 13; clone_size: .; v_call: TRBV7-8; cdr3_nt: TGTGCCAGCAGCCTGGGACATGGAGACATTCAGTACTTC; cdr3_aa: CASSLGHGDIQYF
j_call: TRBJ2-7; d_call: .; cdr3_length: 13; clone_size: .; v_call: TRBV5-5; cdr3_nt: TGTGCCAGCAGCTTCCAGGGTCCCTACGAGCAGTACTTC; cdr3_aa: CASSFQGPYEQYF
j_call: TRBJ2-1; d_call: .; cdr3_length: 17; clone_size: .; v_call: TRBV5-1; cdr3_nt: TGCGCCAGCAGCCTGTTTCTAGGAGAGGGTTCCTACAATGAGCAGTTCTTC; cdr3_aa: CASSLFLGEGSYNEQFF
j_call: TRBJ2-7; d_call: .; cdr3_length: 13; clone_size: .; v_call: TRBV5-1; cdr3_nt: TGCGCCAGTGCAAGGCGGGACTCCTACGAGCAGTACTTC; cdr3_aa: CASARRDSYEQYF